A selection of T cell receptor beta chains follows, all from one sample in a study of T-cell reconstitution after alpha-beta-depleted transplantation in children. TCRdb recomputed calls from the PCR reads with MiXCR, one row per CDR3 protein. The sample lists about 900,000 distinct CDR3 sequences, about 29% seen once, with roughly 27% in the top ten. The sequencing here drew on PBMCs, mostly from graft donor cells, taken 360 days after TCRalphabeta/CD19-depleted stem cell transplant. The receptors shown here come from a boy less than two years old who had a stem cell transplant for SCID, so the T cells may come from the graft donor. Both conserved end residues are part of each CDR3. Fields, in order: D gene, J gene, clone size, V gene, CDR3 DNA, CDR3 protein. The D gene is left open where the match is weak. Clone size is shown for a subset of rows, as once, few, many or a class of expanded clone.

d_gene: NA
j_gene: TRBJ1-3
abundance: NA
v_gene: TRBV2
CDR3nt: TGTGCCAACCTCAGGGAAGCTGGAAACACCATATATTTT
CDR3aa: CANLREAGNTIYF

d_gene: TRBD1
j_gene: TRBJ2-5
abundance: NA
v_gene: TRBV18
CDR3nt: TGTGCCAGCTCCCGGACAGGGATGGAGACCCAGTACTTC
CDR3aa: CASSRTGMETQYF

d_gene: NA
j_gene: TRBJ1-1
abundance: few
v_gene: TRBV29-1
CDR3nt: TGCATCATACGGGGTAGGAACACTGAAGCTTTCTTT
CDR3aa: CIIRGRNTEAFF

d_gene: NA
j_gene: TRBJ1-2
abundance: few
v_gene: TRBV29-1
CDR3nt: TGCAGCGTTGCGTCGGGCAACTATGGCTACACCTTC
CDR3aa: CSVASGNYGYTF

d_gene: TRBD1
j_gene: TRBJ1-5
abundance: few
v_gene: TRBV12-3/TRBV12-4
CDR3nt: TGTGCCAGCAGTTCCTACAGGGGTGGCAATCAGCCCCAGCATTTT
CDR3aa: CASSSYRGGNQPQHF

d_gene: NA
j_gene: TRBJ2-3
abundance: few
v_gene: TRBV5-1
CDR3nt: TGCGCCAGCAGCCCGGGTAACTCTTGGGAGACGCAGTATTTT
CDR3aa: CASSPGNSWETQYF

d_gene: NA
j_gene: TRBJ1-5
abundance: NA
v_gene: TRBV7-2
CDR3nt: TGTGCCAGCAGCCACCTAGGGGGTGTTTCCAATCAGCCCCAGCATTTT
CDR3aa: CASSHLGGVSNQPQHF

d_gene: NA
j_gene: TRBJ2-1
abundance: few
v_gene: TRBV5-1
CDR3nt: TGCGCCAGCAGCTTGGAACAGTCATACAATGAGCAGTTCTTC
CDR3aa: CASSLEQSYNEQFF

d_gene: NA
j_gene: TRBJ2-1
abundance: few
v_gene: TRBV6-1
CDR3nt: TGTGCCAGCAGTCCCCTCCCAGGAGAGACTCTGAATGAGCAGTTCTTC
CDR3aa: CASSPLPGETLNEQFF

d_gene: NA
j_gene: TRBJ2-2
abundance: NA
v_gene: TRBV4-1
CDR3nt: TGCGCCAGCAGCCAAGTCACCCCAATGATGGGGGGCACCGGGGAGCTGTTTTTT
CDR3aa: CASSQVTPMMGGTGELFF

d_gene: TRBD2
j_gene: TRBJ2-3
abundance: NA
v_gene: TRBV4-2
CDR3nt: TGTGCCAGCAGCCAAGGGCTAGCGGGCACAGATACGCAGTATTTT
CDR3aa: CASSQGLAGTDTQYF

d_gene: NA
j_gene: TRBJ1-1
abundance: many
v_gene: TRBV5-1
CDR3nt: TGTGCCAGCAGCTCTGGGCAGCCGAACACTGAAGCTTTCTTT
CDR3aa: CASSSGQPNTEAFF

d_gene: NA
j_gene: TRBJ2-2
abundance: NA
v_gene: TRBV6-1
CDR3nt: TGTGCCAGCAGTCATACTGGACAGAACACCGGGGAGCTGTTTTTT
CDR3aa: CASSHTGQNTGELFF

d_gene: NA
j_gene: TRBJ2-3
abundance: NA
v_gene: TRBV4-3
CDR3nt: TGCGCCATCAGCCCCCTCGTTCCGCTAGAGGGCACAGATACGCAGTATTTT
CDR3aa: CAISPLVPLEGTDTQYF

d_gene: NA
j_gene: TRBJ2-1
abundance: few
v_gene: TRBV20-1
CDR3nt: TGCAGTGCCCCGGGGGCCTACAATGAGCAGTTCTTC
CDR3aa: CSAPGAYNEQFF

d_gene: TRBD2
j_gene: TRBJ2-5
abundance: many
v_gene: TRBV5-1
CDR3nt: TGCGCCAGCAGATTCGGGACTAGTGTACAAGAGACCCAGTACTTC
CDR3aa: CASRFGTSVQETQYF

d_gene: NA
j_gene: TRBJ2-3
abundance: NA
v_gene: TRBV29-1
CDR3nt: TGCAGCGTTGCGCAGCTCGGAAAAGATACGCAGTATTTT
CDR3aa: CSVAQLGKDTQYF

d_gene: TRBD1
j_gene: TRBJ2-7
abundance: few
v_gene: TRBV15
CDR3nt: TGTGCCACCAGCAGAGATCAGGGACAGTACTACGAGCAGTACTTC
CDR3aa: CATSRDQGQYYEQYF

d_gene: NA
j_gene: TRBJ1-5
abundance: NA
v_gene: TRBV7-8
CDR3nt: TGTGCCAGCAGCAACCAGGGGTTTCAGCCCCAGCATTTT
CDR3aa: CASSNQGFQPQHF

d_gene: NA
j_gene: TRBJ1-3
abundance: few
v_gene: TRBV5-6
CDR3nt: TGTGCCAGCAGCCGCCAGCGGCTAACCTTTTTTCTCACTGGAAACACCATATATTTT
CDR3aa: CASSRQRLTFFLTGNTIYF

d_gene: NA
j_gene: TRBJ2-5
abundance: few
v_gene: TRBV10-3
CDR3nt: TGTGCCATCAGTGAGTCCGGGACACCCCTTCAAGAGACCCAGTACTTC
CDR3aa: CAISESGTPLQETQYF

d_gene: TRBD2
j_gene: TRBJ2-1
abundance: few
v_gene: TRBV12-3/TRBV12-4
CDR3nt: TGTGCCAGCAACCTAGCGGGGTACAATGAGCAGTTCTTC
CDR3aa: CASNLAGYNEQFF

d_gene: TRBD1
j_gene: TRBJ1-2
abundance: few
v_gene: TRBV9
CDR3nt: TGTGCCAGCAGCGCCCAAGACAGGGGGCAGATGGGCTTGAACTATGGCTACACCTTC
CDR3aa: CASSAQDRGQMGLNYGYTF

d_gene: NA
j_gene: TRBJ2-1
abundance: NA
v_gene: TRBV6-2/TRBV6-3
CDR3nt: TGTGCCAGCAGTTACCGTGGTCTTCCCTCCTACAATGAGCAGTTCTTC
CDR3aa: CASSYRGLPSYNEQFF

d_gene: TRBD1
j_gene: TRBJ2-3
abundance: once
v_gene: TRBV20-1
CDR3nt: TGCAGTGCTAGATCCCCGACAGGGCCTAGCACAGATACGCAGTATTTT
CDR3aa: CSARSPTGPSTDTQYF

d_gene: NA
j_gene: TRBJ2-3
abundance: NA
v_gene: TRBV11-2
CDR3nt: TGTGCCAGCAGCCCCATCGGCGGCGCAGATACGCAGTATTTT
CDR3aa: CASSPIGGADTQYF

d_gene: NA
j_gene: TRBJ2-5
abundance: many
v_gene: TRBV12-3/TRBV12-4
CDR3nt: TGTGCCAGCAGCCCCGGCCTAGAGACCCAGTACTTC
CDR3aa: CASSPGLETQYF

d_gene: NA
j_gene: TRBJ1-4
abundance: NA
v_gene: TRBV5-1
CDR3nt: TGCGCCAGCAGCTACGACCGCCTATTTAATGAAAAACTGTTTTTT
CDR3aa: CASSYDRLFNEKLFF

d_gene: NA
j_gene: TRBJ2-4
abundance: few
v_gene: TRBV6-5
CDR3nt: TGTGCCAGCAGTTACTCCCGCGATTTAAACATTCAGTACTTC
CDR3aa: CASSYSRDLNIQYF

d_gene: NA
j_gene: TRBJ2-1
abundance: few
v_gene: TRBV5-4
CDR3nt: TGTGCCAGCAGCTTGGCCTCCGGGGCCAAAGGGTACAATGAGCAGTTCTTC
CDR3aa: CASSLASGAKGYNEQFF

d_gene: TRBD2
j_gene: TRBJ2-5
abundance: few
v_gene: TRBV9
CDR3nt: TGTGCCAGCAGCGTTCTAGCGGGGGGGACCATTGGAGAGACCCAGTACTTC
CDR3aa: CASSVLAGGTIGETQYF

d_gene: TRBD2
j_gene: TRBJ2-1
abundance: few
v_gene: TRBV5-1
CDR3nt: TGCGCCAGCACACTAGCGGGGTTCTACAATGAGCAGTTCTTC
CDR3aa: CASTLAGFYNEQFF

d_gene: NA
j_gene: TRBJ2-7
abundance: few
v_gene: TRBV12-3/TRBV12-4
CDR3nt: TGTGCCAGCAGTACGCGAGTCTCGGGGGCCGAGCAGTACTTC
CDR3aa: CASSTRVSGAEQYF

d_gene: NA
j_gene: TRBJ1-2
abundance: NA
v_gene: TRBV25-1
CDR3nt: TGTGCCAGCAGTGAATTAGGGTCCTATGGCTACACCTTC
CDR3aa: CASSELGSYGYTF

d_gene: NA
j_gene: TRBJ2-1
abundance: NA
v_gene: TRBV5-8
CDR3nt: TGTGCCAGCAGCTTGCAGCGCTTGACCTACAATGAGCAGTTCTTC
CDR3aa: CASSLQRLTYNEQFF

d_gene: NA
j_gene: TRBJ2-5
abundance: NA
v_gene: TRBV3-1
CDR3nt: TGTGCCAGCAGCCAAGAAGCGATAGGGGAAGAGACCCAGTACTTC
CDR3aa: CASSQEAIGEETQYF

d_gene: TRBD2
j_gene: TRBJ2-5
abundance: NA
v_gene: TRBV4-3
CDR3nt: TGCGCCAGCAGCCAAGATCCAGCGGGGGGGTCACAAGAGACCCAGTACTTC
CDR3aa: CASSQDPAGGSQETQYF

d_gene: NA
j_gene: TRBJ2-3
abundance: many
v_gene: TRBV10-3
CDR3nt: TGTGCCATCAGGGGGGACAACACAGATACGCAGTATTTT
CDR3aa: CAIRGDNTDTQYF

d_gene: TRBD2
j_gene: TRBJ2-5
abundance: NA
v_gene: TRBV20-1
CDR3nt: TGCAGTGCTATACTAGCGGGGGGCCAAGAGACCCAGTACTTC
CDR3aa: CSAILAGGQETQYF

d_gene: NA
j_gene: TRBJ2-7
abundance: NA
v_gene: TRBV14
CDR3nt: TGTGCCAGCAGCCCCCAACCCAGCTACCTGCTGGTCGAGCAGTACTTC
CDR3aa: CASSPQPSYLLVEQYF

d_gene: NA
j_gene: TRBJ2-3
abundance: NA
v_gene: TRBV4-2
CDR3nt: TGTGCCAGCAGCCAAGATGCCAGGGCAGATACGCAGTATTTT
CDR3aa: CASSQDARADTQYF

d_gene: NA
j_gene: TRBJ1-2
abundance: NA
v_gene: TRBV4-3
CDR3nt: TGCGCCAGCAGCCCCGACGGGGACCTGAACTATGGCTACACCTTC
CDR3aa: CASSPDGDLNYGYTF